This is a list of T cell receptor beta chains from one sample in a study of T cell responses to AZD1222 COVID-19 vaccine. Assay: immunoSEQ multiplex PCR; the TCRdb copy retains only in-frame clones and omits some. This table has some 170,000 clones, about 91% appearing once. The sample was peripheral blood, taken on day 0 of MenACWY control vaccination. The source is an adult in good health. The CDR3 runs from the conserved cysteine through the conserved F or W. D genes are given only for firm matches. Clone size is given for some rows only: seen once, a few or many times, or a class if the clone is expanded.

cdr3_length clone_size j_call v_call d_call cdr3_aa cdr3_nt
15 once TRBJ1-5 TRBV5-1 - CASSPDSYSNQPQHF TGCGCCAGCAGCCCCGACAGTTATAGCAATCAGCCCCAGCATTTT
15 - TRBJ2-7 TRBV11-3 - CASSPQAGPMEEQYF TGTGCCAGCAGCCCCCAGGCGGGCCCCATGGAAGAGCAGTACTTC
14 - TRBJ1-5 TRBV18 - CASSSGNSNQPQHF TGTGCCAGCTCCTCAGGGAATAGCAATCAGCCCCAGCATTTT
13 - TRBJ1-4 TRBV19 - CASSKGANEKLFF TGTGCCAGTTCGAAGGGCGCAAATGAAAAACTGTTTTTT
13 - TRBJ2-7 TRBV12-3/TRBV12-4 - CASSRGSPYEQYF TGTGCCAGCAGCCGAGGGTCTCCCTACGAGCAGTACTTC
14 - TRBJ2-7 TRBV30 TRBD2 CAWSVVAGVREQYF TGTGCCTGGAGTGTAGTCGCGGGAGTAAGGGAGCAGTACTTC
18 - TRBJ1-5 TRBV25-1 - CASALKLRGGIGNQPQHF TGTGCCAGCGCGTTGAAACTAAGAGGAGGGATCGGCAATCAGCCCCAGCATTTT
15 - TRBJ2-3 TRBV7-2 - CASSLGAVSTDTQYF TGTGCCAGCAGCTTAGGGGCAGTTAGCACAGATACGCAGTATTTT
15 once TRBJ1-5 TRBV7-8 - CASSLARLFNQPQHF TGTGCCAGCAGCTTAGCGCGGCTGTTCAATCAGCCCCAGCATTTT
15 - TRBJ2-7 TRBV7-9 - CASSLEGPGSYEQYF TGTGCCAGCAGCTTAGAGGGGCCGGGATCCTACGAGCAGTACTTC
14 - TRBJ1-2 TRBV7-9 TRBD1 CASSPSRDRGAYTF TGTGCCAGCAGCCCCAGTCGGGACAGGGGAGCCTACACCTTC